These 5 T cell receptor beta chains came from one sample sequenced in a study of molecular identifiers for immune sequencing clone quantification. TCRdb reanalysed the PCR reads using MiXCR and keeps one entry per CDR3 protein. The sample lists about 640,000 distinct CDR3 sequences; 15% to 20% were seen once. Sequencing was done on a sample of naive CD8+ T cells from blood, with Jurkat cell RNA spiked in. Documented subset: FACS-sorted CD8+CD4-CCR7+CD45RA+ naive T cells. The receptors were gathered from a human donor in good health. Some libraries in this study had Jurkat cell RNA spiked in.

This clonotype was seen ten or more times. The V and J genes are TRBV14 and TRBJ2-3, with 12 bases lining up with TRBD2. The V gene end was trimmed by 3 bases and the J gene end by 1 base; junction bases not matched to a gene: 2. The germline V gene encodes CDR1 SGHDN and CDR2 FVKESK. The CDR3 contains 16 residues. The DNA of the CDR3 is TGTGCCAGCAGCCATGGACTAGCGGGACGCACAGATACGCAGTATTTT. It encodes CASSHGLAGRTDTQYF.

In its sample, this clonotype was seen many times. The gene calls are TRBV2 and TRBJ1-1; D may be TRBD1 (5 bases). Germline V CDR1 and CDR2: SNHLY, FYNNEI. The CDR3 consists of 15 residues. Trimming removed 3 bases at V and 6 bases at J, with 17 bases between. For the CDR3, the DNA is TGTGCCAGCAGTGAGTTTGAGCAGGGAAGTTCTGAAGCTTTCTTT. Translating gives CASSEFEQGSSEAFF.

This clonotype was seen only a few times. One end of the junction varies from germline; a read error may be responsible. The gene calls are TRBV7-6 and TRBJ2-5, with D hard to call. CDR1 and CDR2 from the germline V gene are SGHVS and FNYEAQ. CDR3 size: 14 residues. The CDR3 DNA sequence: TGTGCCAGCGGCTTAGATGCAGTCCAAGAGACCCAGTACTTC. Protein product: CASGLDAVQETQYF.

This clonotype was seen a few times. This chain joins TRBV14 and TRBJ2-7, with unresolved D. The CDR3 loop spans 15 amino acids. Germline values: CDR1 SGHDN, CDR2 FVKESK. Trimming took 2 bases from V and 0 from J, leaving 11 bases between them. The CDR3 region has the DNA TGTGCCAGCAGCCAATGGCCAGGCGACTCCTACGAGCAGTACTTC. Translation: CASSQWPGDSYEQYF.

This clonotype was picked up many times. The chain carries TRBV19 and TRBJ2-4; no reliable D call. The CDR3 consists of 15 residues. From germline, CDR1 is LNHDA and CDR2 SQIVND (reference sequence). Trimming shortened V by 0 bases and J by 9 bases, and 15 bases separated the two germline ends. The CDR3 spells CASSIDMYGVPIQYF. For the CDR3, the DNA is TGTGCCAGTAGTATAGATATGTATGGGGTGCCCATTCAGTACTTC. The variable domain in full, with the rest retrieved from reference TRBV19 and TRBJ2-4, is DGGITQSPKYLFRKEGQNVTLSCEQNLNHDAMYWYRQDPGQGLRLIYYSQIVNDFQKGDIAEGYSVSREKKESFPLTVTSAQKNPTAFYLCASSIDMYGVPIQYFGAGTRLSVL.